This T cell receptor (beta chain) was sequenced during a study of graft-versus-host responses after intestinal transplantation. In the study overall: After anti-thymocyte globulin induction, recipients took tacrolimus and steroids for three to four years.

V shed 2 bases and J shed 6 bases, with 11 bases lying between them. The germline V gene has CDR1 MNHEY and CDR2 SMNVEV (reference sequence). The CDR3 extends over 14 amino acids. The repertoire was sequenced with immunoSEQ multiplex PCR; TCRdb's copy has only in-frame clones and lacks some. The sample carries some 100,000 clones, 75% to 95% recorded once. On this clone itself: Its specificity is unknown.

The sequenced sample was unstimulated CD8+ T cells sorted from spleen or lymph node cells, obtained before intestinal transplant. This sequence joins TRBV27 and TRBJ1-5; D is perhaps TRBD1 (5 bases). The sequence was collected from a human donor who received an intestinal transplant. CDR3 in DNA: TGTGCCAGCAGTTTAGAGGGGCTAGGTCAGCCCCAGCATTTT. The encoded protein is CASSLEGLGQPQHF.